This T cell receptor beta chain stems from a study of cytomegalovirus exposure and HLA in healthy donors (dated by TCRdb to 2017 to 2019). For the study in its entirety: An earlier analysis of roughly 500 of the donors reported under 300 Gb of sequence data and 95 million to 120 million unique TCR beta sequences obtained from roughly 170 million T cells. To predict cytomegalovirus infection status, the study combined high-throughput TCR immunosequencing, statistical association of individual TCRs with disease status, and machine learning. All discovery cohort repertoires had been generated using a single sequencing platform. Rather than using new phenotypic data, the later analysis identified candidate immune exposures from TCR beta sequences and from how often those sequences occurred across donors. Genome-wide SNP genotypes for about three fifths of the roughly 670 donors were used in a later genetic analysis, which treated that subset as a discovery cohort. HLA typing covered class I and class II loci at four-digit resolution. Alongside the repertoire data, information on donor age, sex, ethnicity and CMV serostatus was compiled. Of the roughly 400 genotyped donors, 65% to 90% were placed in the genetic ancestry cluster associated with self-reported Caucasian donors. The number of typed donors differed by locus: about 620-640 for A, B, C, DRB1 and DQB1; approximately 520 for DQA1; 606 for DPA1; and roughly 490 for DPB1. Because of strong linkage in the cohort, 5 or 6 DR-DQ haplotypes were treated as single units for association and clustering. The aim of the study was to test whether cataloging public T cell receptors could identify signatures of past pathogen exposure. The T cell repertoires of around 730 subjects were profiled by immunosequencing and related to cytomegalovirus serostatus. Among about 390 genotyped donors of the cohort, an average of 235,054 unique TCR beta nucleotide sequences were sequenced per donor, about a sixth of them non-productive. A separate validation cohort of 100 to 150 different subjects was used in addition to the 666-subject first cohort. In an earlier analysis of over 550 of the donors, high-throughput TCR beta sequencing was used to judge whether each TCR beta V gene segment behaved as functional or pseudogenic. About 280 gigabases of sequencing data and around 85 million unique TCR sequences made up an early release that covered several hundred HLA-typed donors. A later analysis re-examined previously published TCR beta repertoires from 500 to 700 donors and added high-resolution HLA genotyping to investigate patterns of TCR occurrence. Here is what the overall study found, with its caveats: Assigning TCR associations to individual alleles was difficult when HLA alleles, especially DR and DQ, strongly co-occurred. A later analysis associated about 18,000 TCR beta sequences with specific HLA alleles at a false discovery rate of 0.05. Most TCR sequences were observed very rarely across donors, whereas some public TCRs were present in many individuals. The classifier was reported to diagnose cytomegalovirus status with high specificity and sensitivity in both the original cohort and the validation cohort. Broadly in line with IMGT annotations, most TCR beta V segments showed up in productive rearrangements about 87% or about 30% of the time in an earlier analysis of several hundred of the donors. Sequencing depth was assumed to be roughly uniform across donors in the presence/absence analyses, though that assumption may not hold. Seventeen rarely observed V segments, including chromosome 9 orphons, were excluded from the earlier analysis of about 600 of the donors because counts were too low. In vitro tests confirmed that a few of the cytomegalovirus-associated TCR beta chains recognize cytomegalovirus antigens. Compared with equally common non-associated chains, HLA-associated TCR beta chains in a later analysis were more clonally expanded and had lower generation probabilities. A further reported finding was that TCR beta sequences accurately predicted the HLA-A and HLA-B alleles for most subjects in the first cohort. In a later analysis, several top co-occurrence clusters were reported to appear linked to parvovirus B19, influenza, CMV and Epstein-Barr virus. Correlated functional status among segregating V segments might reflect linkage disequilibrium, but an unknown experimental factor could not be ruled out. Most CMV-associated TCR beta chains appeared to be HLA-restricted in a later analysis, and the HLA associations seemed to be driven largely by CMV exposure. The only immune exposure information available for the cohort was CMV serostatus. In a later genetic analysis, a missense DCLRE1C variant was associated with V-gene and J-gene trimming of TCR beta chains, and the association was replicated in an independent cohort. According to the authors, the approach could potentially be generalized to other disease states and immunological phenotypes. In a later analysis, the rate of TCR association differed among HLA loci, with DRB1 alleles having the most associated TCRs and HLA-C alleles having the fewest. Some IMGT-functional V segments, including TRBV6-2 and TRBV6-3, could not be distinguished by the 87-base-pair reads and were therefore excluded. Compared with the roughly 710-donor mean, donors in an Asian-associated ancestry cluster had fewer N-insertions in productive TCRs, according to a later genetic analysis. This cohort had only TCR beta chains sequenced, and the lack of alpha or paired-chain data limited which features could be detected. A cluster of highly shared sequence variants was judged likely to be a technical artifact of the sequencing pipeline. In the study, approximately 160 TCR beta chains were listed as associated with cytomegalovirus. Because HLA typing was unavailable for some donors at each locus, only the typed subset was used in association tests.

As for this clone: Its antigen is currently not known. No per-base quality is available; no much larger clone lies one base away.

Library method: the immunoSEQ multiplex PCR assay. For the multiplex PCR, a mixture combining 60 forward primers for TCR Vbeta segments and 13 reverse primers for TCR Jbeta segments was used. A multiplex PCR assay on genomic DNA amplified the CDR3 region of rearranged TCR beta genes. Amplified TCR beta libraries were sequenced as 87-base-pair reads on the Illumina HiSeq System. On the authors' methods: A later analysis tallied some 79 million unique TCR beta chains across the 640 or so repertoires, and approximately 12 million of those chains were shared by two or more donors. A nearest-neighbor algorithm error-corrected the raw reads and collapsed the reads into unique sequences, merging closely related sequences to remove PCR and sequencing errors. Alignment of CDR3 sequences to IMGT reference sequences was used to assign V, D and J gene segments. For a sequence to be retained, a match of at least six nucleotides to both a V gene segment and a J gene segment was required. Rearrangements were called productive when the CDR3 lacked stop codons and stayed in frame with V and J; all others were non-productive. CDR3 was defined according to IMGT convention as the region running from the second conserved V-encoded cysteine to the conserved J-encoded phenylalanine. The earlier analysis of some 600 of the donors excluded sequences that lacked an unambiguous match to a single V gene segment. An earlier analysis of about 590 of the donors classified V segments as functional when productive rearrangements were above 56.7% and as segregating when the standard deviation between donors was above 5%. A statistical classification framework was built for diagnosing cytomegalovirus status from the catalog of TCR beta chain sequences. V and J gene assignment, in a later analysis, came from comparing TCR nucleotide sequences with IMGT/GENE-DB human TR gene sequences. The TCRdist pipeline was used in a later analysis to assign CDR3 sequences and most-parsimonious VDJ recombination scenarios. In a later analysis, each TCR beta chain was defined by its CDR3 amino acid sequence together with its V-gene family, and reads lacking a unique V-gene family were excluded. A later analysis removed several hundred highly shared, low-generation-probability nucleotide sequences to deal with suspected cross-contamination and a sequencing artifact. For each public chain, a later analysis derived a clonal expansion index from normalized ranks of inferred template counts within each repertoire. A later analysis computed generation probabilities with a VDJ recombination model fitted to out-of-frame rearrangements, and checked the results against IGoR. In a later analysis, hypergeometric tests were used to score TCR-TCR, TCR-HLA and TCR-CMV co-occurrence, with a repertoire-size bias correction applied to TCR pairs. To estimate false discovery rates, a later analysis permuted the HLA or CMV assignments 20 times. In a later analysis, co-occurring TCRs were grouped using DBSCAN, with TCRdist sequence similarity added in when clustering inside HLA-allele-positive subsets. Co-occurrence clustering excluded repertoires with fewer than 30,000 or more than 120,000 public chains, plus five with anomalous nucleotide sharing. TCRdb's version of the immuneACCESS table is confined to in-frame rearrangements and falls short of the full clone set. An unresolved V gene accounts for under half of the shortfall where checked; the remainder is of unknown origin. The V and J calls and clone size come from that table; D and trimming were worked out from the DNA. The sample table lists under 150,000 clones, approximately 80% of them with a count of one. The biggest ten clones account for approximately 2% of the sample.

The cohort was made up of around 720 healthy bone marrow donors. Cohort members were all nominally healthy when sampled, although unrecorded immune exposures were likely present. The donor tested CMV seronegative and was one of the 352 seronegative cohort members. Every donor gave a peripheral blood sample, and the peripheral blood mononuclear cells from that sample were used for TCR beta sequencing. The Qiagen DNeasy Blood Extraction Kit was used to extract genomic DNA from the blood cell samples. For CDR1 and CDR2, the germline V gene lists MNHEY and SVGAGI. V and J lose 6 bases and 0 bases, and a span of 6 bases separates them. From the cysteine up to the phenylalanine, the CDR3 has a length of 14 residues. Only the CDR3 region is kept as DNA, spanning 42 bases read in frame from base 1.

The origin of this receptor is a man younger than 30 in good health and CMV-seronegative. What was sequenced was PBMCs. The sequence is built from TRBV6-5 and TRBJ1-6; the D gene is not confidently resolved. CDR3 protein: CASSGRSYNSPLHF. The nucleotide sequence is given as TGTGCCAGCAGCGGTCGCTCCTATAATTCACCCCTCCACTTT.